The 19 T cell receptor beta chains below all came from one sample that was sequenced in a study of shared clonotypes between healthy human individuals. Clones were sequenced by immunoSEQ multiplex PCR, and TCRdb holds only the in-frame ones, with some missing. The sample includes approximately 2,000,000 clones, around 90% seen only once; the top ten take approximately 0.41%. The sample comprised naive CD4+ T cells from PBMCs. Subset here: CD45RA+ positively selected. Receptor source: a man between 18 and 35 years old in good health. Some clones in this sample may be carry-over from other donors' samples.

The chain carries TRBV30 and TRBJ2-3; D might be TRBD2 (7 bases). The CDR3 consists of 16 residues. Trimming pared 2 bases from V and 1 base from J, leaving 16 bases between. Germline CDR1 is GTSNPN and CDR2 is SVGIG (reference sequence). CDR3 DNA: TGTGCCTGGAGTCAAGGGGGGGGGCCCGGCACAGATACGCAGTATTTT. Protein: CAWSQGGGPGTDTQYF.

CDR3 DNA: TGCGCCAGCAGCATCGCTAGCGGGCAGTACAATGAGCAGTTCTTC. Amino acids: CASSIASGQYNEQFF. The chain couples TRBV5-1 to TRBJ2-1; 8 bases line up with TRBD2. The germline V gene encodes CDR1 SGHRS and CDR2 YFSETQ. The V and J ends lost 4 bases and 4 bases, in that order; junction bases with no gene match: 7. The CDR3 totals 15 residues.

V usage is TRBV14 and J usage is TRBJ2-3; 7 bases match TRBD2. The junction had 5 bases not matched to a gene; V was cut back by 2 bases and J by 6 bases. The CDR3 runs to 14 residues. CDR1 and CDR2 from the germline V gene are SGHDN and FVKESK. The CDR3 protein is CASSQNGDYDTQYF. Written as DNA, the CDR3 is TGTGCCAGCAGCCAAAACGGGGACTACGATACGCAGTATTTT.

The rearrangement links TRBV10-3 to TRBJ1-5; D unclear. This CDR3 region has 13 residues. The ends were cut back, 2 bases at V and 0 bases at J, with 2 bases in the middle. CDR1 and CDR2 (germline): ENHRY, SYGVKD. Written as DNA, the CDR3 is TGTGCCATCAGTGAGCATAGCAATCAGCCCCAGCATTTT. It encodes CAISEHSNQPQHF.

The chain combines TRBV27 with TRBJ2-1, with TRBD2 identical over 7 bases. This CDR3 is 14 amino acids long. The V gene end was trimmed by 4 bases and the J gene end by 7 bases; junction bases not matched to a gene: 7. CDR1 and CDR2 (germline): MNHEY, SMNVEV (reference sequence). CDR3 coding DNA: TGTGCCAGCAGTTATATCTTAGCGGGTAATGAGCAGTTCTTC. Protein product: CASSYILAGNEQFF.

CDR3 amino acids: CASSESNGETQYF. The CDR3 coding sequence is TGTGCCAGCAGTGAATCCAACGGAGAGACCCAGTACTTC. The chain links TRBV25-1 to TRBJ2-5, with D unresolved. Trimming removed 1 base from V and 4 bases from J, with 7 bases in between. The germline V gene has CDR1 MGHDK and CDR2 SYGVNS. The CDR3 has 13 amino acids.

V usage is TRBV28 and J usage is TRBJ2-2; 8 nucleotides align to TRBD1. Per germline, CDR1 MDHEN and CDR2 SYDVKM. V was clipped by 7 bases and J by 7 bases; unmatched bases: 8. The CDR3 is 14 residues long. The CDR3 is CASTLDRAGGELFF. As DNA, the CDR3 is TGTGCCAGCACCTTGGACAGGGCGGGCGGGGAGCTGTTTTTT.

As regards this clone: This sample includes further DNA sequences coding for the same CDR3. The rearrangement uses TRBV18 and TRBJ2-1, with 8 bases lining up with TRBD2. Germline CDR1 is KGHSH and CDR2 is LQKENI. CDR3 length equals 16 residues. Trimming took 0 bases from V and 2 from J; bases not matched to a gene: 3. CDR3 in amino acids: CASSPPSSGTYNEQFF. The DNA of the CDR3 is TGTGCCAGCTCACCACCGAGTAGCGGGACCTACAATGAGCAGTTCTTC.

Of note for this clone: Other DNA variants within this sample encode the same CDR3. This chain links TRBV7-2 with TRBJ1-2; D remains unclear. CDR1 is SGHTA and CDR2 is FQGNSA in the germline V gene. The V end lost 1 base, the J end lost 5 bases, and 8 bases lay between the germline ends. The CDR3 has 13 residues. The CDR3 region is CASSLDGNYGYTF. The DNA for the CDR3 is TGTGCCAGCAGCTTAGATGGTAATTATGGCTACACCTTC.

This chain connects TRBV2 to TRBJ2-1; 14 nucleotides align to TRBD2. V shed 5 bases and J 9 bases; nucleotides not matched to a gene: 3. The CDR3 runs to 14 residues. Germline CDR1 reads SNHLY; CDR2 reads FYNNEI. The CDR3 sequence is CASSPGLAGVEQFF. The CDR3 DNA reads TGTGCCAGCAGTCCGGGACTAGCGGGAGTTGAGCAGTTCTTC.

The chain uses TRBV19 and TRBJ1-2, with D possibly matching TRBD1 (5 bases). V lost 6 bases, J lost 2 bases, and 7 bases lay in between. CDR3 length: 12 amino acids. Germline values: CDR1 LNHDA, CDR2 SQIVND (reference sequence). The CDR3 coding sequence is TGTGCCAGTAGAGACAGAAACTATGGCTACACCTTC. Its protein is CASRDRNYGYTF.

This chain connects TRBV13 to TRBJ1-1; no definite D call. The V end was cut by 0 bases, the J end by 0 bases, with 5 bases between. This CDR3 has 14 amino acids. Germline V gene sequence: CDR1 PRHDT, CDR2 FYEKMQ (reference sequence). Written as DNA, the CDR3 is TGTGCCAGCAGCTTAGGTACTATGAACACTGAAGCTTTCTTT. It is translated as CASSLGTMNTEAFF.

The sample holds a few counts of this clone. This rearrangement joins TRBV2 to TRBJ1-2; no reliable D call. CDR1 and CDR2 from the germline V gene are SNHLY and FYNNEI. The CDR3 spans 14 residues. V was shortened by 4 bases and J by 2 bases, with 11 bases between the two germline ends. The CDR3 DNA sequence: TGTGCCAGCAGTGGTGGGAGACTAAACTATGGCTACACCTTC. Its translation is CASSGGRLNYGYTF.

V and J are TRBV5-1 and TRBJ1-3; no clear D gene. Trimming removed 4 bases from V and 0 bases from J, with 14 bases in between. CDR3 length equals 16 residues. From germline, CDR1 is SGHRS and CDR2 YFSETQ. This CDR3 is CASSIQQIRSGNTIYF. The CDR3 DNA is TGCGCCAGCAGCATCCAACAGATTCGCTCTGGAAACACCATATATTTT.

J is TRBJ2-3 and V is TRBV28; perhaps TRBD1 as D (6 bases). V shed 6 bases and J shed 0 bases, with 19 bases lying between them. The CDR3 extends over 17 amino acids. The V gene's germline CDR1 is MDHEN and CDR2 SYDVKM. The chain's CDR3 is CASSKIGQRASTDTQYF. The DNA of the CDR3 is TGTGCCAGCAGCAAAATCGGACAGCGTGCTAGCACAGATACGCAGTATTTT.

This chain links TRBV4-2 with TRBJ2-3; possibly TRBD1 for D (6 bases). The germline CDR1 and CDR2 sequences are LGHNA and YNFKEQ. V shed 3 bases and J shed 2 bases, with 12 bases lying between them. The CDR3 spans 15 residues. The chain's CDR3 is CASSQPQGYTDTQYF. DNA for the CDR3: TGTGCCAGCAGCCAGCCACAGGGATACACAGATACGCAGTATTTT.

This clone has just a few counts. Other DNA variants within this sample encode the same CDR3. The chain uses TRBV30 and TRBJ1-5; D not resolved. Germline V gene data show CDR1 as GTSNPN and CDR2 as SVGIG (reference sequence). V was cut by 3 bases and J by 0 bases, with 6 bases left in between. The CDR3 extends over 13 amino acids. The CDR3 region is CAWRSDSNQPQHF. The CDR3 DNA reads TGTGCCTGGAGATCGGATAGCAATCAGCCCCAGCATTTT.

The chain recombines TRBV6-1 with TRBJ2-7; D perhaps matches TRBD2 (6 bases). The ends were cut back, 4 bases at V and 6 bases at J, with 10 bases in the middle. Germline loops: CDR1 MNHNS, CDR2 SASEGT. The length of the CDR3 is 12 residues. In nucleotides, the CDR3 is TGTGCCAGCAGTGCAAACGGGGGCGAGCAGTACTTC. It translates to CASSANGGEQYF.

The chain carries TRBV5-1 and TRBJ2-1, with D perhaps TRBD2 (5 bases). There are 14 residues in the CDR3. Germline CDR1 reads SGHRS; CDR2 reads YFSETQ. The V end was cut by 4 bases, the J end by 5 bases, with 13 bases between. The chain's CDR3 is CASSPYWRDNEQFF. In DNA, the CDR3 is TGCGCCAGCAGCCCCTACTGGCGGGACAATGAGCAGTTCTTC.